The clone carrying this T cell receptor (beta chain) was seen many times. These data come from a study of T cells in Graves' hyperthyroidism and ophthalmopathy. Trimming left V 4 bases short and J 3 bases short, with 22 bases between. The CDR3 is made up of 17 amino acids. CDR1 and CDR2 (germline): SNHLY, FYNNEI. Uncontrolled infection, other autoimmune disease, pregnancy or lactation excluded patients. Amplification of TCR beta CDR3 regions used RNA as the template. The study used the HTBI primer set for a first-round RT-PCR of the TCR CDR3. TCRdb itself ran the multiplex PCR reads through MiXCR, one entry per CDR3 protein. The sample contains about 500,000 distinct CDR3 sequences, 46% of which appear only once.

Sequenced material: peripheral blood or thyroid tissue (not recorded which). This clonotype was sampled from an adult woman with Graves' disease, either hyperthyroidism or ophthalmopathy (not recorded which). The V and J genes are TRBV2 and TRBJ2-7; D may correspond to TRBD1 or TRBD2 (5 bases each). In DNA, the CDR3 is TGTGCCAGCAGTGTTGTCCCCCCCGGGACGGGCTACTACGAGCAGTACTTC. This gives the protein CASSVVPPGTGYYEQYF.